The 15 T cell receptor beta chains below come from one sample, sequenced in a study of T cells in Graves' hyperthyroidism and ophthalmopathy (dated by TCRdb to the late 2010s). Library method: multiplex PCR. Instrument on record: Illumina HiSeq 2000. Amplification of TCR beta CDR3 regions was carried out from RNA transcripts. A first-round RT-PCR of the TCR CDR3 used the HTBI primer set with the Qiagen OneStep RT-PCR kit. TCRdb reanalyzed the raw reads on its own, using fastp at Q25 for trimming and MiXCR for clone calling, and kept in-frame beta chains. Each CDR3 protein appears once, grouped with its most common genes and DNA. The sample table lists more than 300,000 distinct CDR3 sequences, under 20% of them with a count of one. Together, the top ten hold 35% to 45% of the sample. The sequencing input was blood. The receptors originated from a man aged 18 to 29 with Graves' ophthalmopathy.

The V call is TRBV6-1, the J call TRBJ2-1; D gene uncertain. The length of the CDR3 is 14 residues. Trimming took 11 bases from V and 0 from J, leaving 14 bases between them. Germline V lookup: CDR1 MNHNS, CDR2 SASEGT. CDR3 DNA: TGTGCCGTTCACTCCATTAGCTCCTACAATGAGCAGTTCTTC. It translates to CAVHSISSYNEQFF.

This clonotype occurred many times. The chain uses TRBV7-9 and TRBJ2-1; TRBD2 agrees at 10 bases. CDR3 length: 15 amino acids. CDR1 SEHNR and CDR2 FQNEAQ come from the germline V gene (reference sequence). The junction had 6 bases not matched to a gene; V was cut back by 7 bases and J by 3 bases. CDR3 in DNA: TGTGCCAGCAAACTAGCGGGGATTCGCTACAATGAGCAGTTCTTC. Encoded protein: CASKLAGIRYNEQFF.

This clonotype was found many times. The chain combines TRBV7-9 with TRBJ1-3; 8 bases fit TRBD1. In germline, CDR1 is SEHNR, CDR2 FQNEAQ (reference sequence). The CDR3 is 14 amino acids. V dropped 5 bases and J dropped 2; count of bases not matched to a gene: 2. The CDR3 spells CASSGQGAGNTIYF. In DNA form, the CDR3 reads TGTGCCAGCAGCGGACAGGGTGCTGGAAACACCATATATTTT.

This chain uses TRBV20-1 with TRBJ2-2; 7 bases are shared with TRBD2. The J segment lost 3 bases and the V segment lost 6 bases, leaving 10 bases of the junction unmatched. The CDR3 spans 15 residues. Germline V gene data show CDR1 as DFQATT and CDR2 as SNEGSKA (reference sequence). The CDR3 sequence is CSALRGGGYTGELFF. As DNA, the CDR3 is TGCAGTGCCCTCCGAGGCGGGGGTTACACCGGGGAGCTGTTTTTT.

This clonotype came up a few times. The CDR3 reads CASSFRDTGTGELFF. CDR3 coding DNA: TGTGCCAGCAGTTTCCGGGATACAGGGACCGGGGAGCTGTTTTTT. The chain combines TRBV12-3 or TRBV12-4 with TRBJ2-2, with D possibly matching TRBD1 (6 bases). CDR3 length: 15 amino acids. Between the trimmed V and J ends, which lost 3 bases and 5 bases, there was a span of 13 bases.

The chain has TRBV6-1 and TRBJ2-7, with D possibly being TRBD1 (5 bases). The CDR3 is made up of 15 amino acids. V shed 6 bases and J shed 1 base, with 16 bases lying between them. CDR1 MNHNS and CDR2 SASEGT come from the germline V gene. This CDR3 reads CASSLDPRASYEQYF. CDR3 in DNA: TGTGCCAGCAGCCTTGATCCCAGGGCTTCCTACGAGCAGTACTTC.

This clonotype has a count of ten or more. The V and J genes are TRBV5-1 and TRBJ1-1; D remains unclear. Trimming removed 7 bases from V and 6 bases from J, with 13 bases in between. Germline CDR1 reads SGHRS; CDR2 reads YFSETQ. CDR3 length: 12 amino acids. In DNA form, the CDR3 reads TGCGCCAGCGGATTCCCCGTACCTGAAGCTTTCTTT. It translates to CASGFPVPEAFF.

V and J are TRBV3-1 and TRBJ2-2, with TRBD1 matching 9 bases. V lost 4 bases, J lost 8 bases, and 8 bases stayed unmatched. CDR1 and CDR2 (germline): LGHDT, YNNKEL (reference sequence). This CDR3 is 15 amino acids long. The CDR3 sequence is CASSRDREIFGELFF. As DNA, the CDR3 is TGTGCCAGCAGCCGGGACAGGGAAATTTTTGGGGAGCTGTTTTTT.

This clonotype was counted many times. Here the CDR3 reads CASSEGAGQTQYF. The CDR3 DNA reads as TGTGCCAGCAGTGAAGGAGCGGGACAGACCCAGTACTTC. This chain uses TRBV2 with TRBJ2-5, with TRBD2 identical over 7 bases. The CDR3 is made up of 13 amino acids. Trimming cost V 1 base and J 6 bases; bases outside gene matches: 2. CDR1 is SNHLY, CDR2 FYNNEI, per germline.

This clonotype was seen more than once but under ten times. The rearrangement links TRBV20-1 to TRBJ1-4; D is perhaps TRBD1 (5 bases). The length of the CDR3 is 15 residues. Germline lookup yields CDR1 DFQATT and CDR2 SNEGSKA (reference sequence). Trimming took off 6 bases at V and 10 bases at J, with 24 bases between the two ends. The CDR3 here is CSASDRPGDSAKLFF. CDR3 DNA: TGCAGTGCCTCGGACCGACCGGGGGATAGTGCAAAACTGTTTTTT.

This clonotype was seen many times. CDR3 region: CASYPLTAGYTF. CDR3 coding DNA: TGTGCCAGCTACCCTCTAACTGCGGGCTACACCTTC. The J gene is TRBJ1-2, the V gene TRBV12-3 or TRBV12-4; D gene ambiguous. The CDR3 totals 12 residues. V lost 8 bases, J lost 8 bases, and 15 bases lay in between.

This clonotype has a count of ten or more. This chain uses TRBV6-1 with TRBJ1-2; 9 nucleotides match TRBD1. The V gene end was trimmed by 7 bases and the J gene end by 7 bases; junction bases not matched to a gene: 13. The CDR3 covers 15 residues. CDR1 MNHNS and CDR2 SASEGT come from the germline V gene. The CDR3 reads CASTPRGTGNRGYTF. The CDR3 DNA reads TGTGCCAGCACTCCTCGGGGGACAGGGAATCGTGGCTACACCTTC.

A remark on this clonotype: A much larger clone differs from this one at a single base, so this may be a read error. Written as DNA, the CDR3 is TGTGCCAGCCGAACCGGGACGGCAAACACTGAAGCTCTCTTT. This encodes CASRTGTANTEALF. The rearrangement joins TRBV6-4 to TRBJ1-1, with a tentative D call TRBD1 (5 bases). From germline, CDR1 is MRHNA and CDR2 SNTAGT. The CDR3 is made up of 14 amino acids.

This clonotype turned up a few times. V and J are TRBV27 and TRBJ2-1; D is perhaps TRBD1 or TRBD2 (6 bases each). Trimming took 2 bases from V and 12 from J, leaving 17 bases between them. CDR1 is MNHEY, CDR2 SMNVEV, per germline (reference sequence). The CDR3 covers 14 residues. The CDR3 loop reads CASSLASGAPGQFF. The CDR3 DNA follows: TGTGCCAGCAGTTTAGCCTCGGGGGCCCCGGGGCAGTTCTTC.

The chain employs TRBV7-2 and TRBJ2-1, with D possibly called TRBD1 or TRBD2 (6 bases each). Germline V gene lookup returns CDR1 SGHTA and CDR2 FQGNSA. Trimming removed 10 bases from V and 5 bases from J, with 15 bases in between. This CDR3 has 13 amino acids. CDR3 DNA: TGTGCCACCGGAGGGGGGCCCAACAATGAGCAGTTCTTC. Protein product: CATGGGPNNEQFF. Full variable domain (missing parts from reference TRBV7-2 and TRBJ2-1): GAGVSQSPSNKVTEKGKDVELRCDPISGHTALYWYRQSLGQGLEFLIYFQGNSAPDKSGLPSDRFSAERTGGSVSTLTIQRTQQEDSAVYLCATGGGPNNEQFFGPGTRLTVL.